These T cell receptor beta chains were read from a single sample in a study of vaccination effects on CD4 cells after COVID-19. Here immunoSEQ multiplex PCR was the method, and the copy in TCRdb shows in-frame clones only, minus some. The sample lists 50,000 to 75,000 clones, roughly 76% occurring once. Which antigens these TCRs recognize remains unknown. The sequencing used CD4+ T cells from PBMCs cultured with HCoV-229E spike peptides, collected before COVID-19 vaccination. Source of these receptors: a human donor who received a COVID-19 vaccine. CDR3s include the opening cysteine and the closing phenylalanine or tryptophan. Each record gives: D gene, clone size, V gene, J gene, CDR3 DNA, CDR3 protein. The D gene is left open where the match is weak. The size entry is marked missing in some rows and otherwise reads once, few, many or a size class.

D: .; size: .; V: TRBV6-5; J: TRBJ1-1; DNA: TGTGCCAGCAGTTATCTGGGGAACACTGAAGCTTTCTTT; CDR3: CASSYLGNTEAFF
D: TRBD1; size: .; V: TRBV24-1; J: TRBJ2-5; DNA: TGTGCCACCAGTGATTCAGGGGGTTCCCAAGAGACCCAGTACTTC; CDR3: CATSDSGGSQETQYF
D: TRBD2; size: .; V: TRBV5-1; J: TRBJ2-5; DNA: TGCGCCAGCAGCTTGGGACTAGCGGGGCCCCCCCAAGAGACCCAGTACTTC; CDR3: CASSLGLAGPPQETQYF
D: .; size: .; V: TRBV29-1; J: TRBJ1-2; DNA: TGCAGCGTTGAATGGTTGGACAGACTCCTCCAAGGCTACACCTTC; CDR3: CSVEWLDRLLQGYTF
D: TRBD1; size: .; V: TRBV15; J: TRBJ1-3; DNA: TGTGCCACCAGCAGGAACAGGGGTGGAAACACCATATATTTT; CDR3: CATSRNRGGNTIYF
D: TRBD2; size: .; V: TRBV29-1; J: TRBJ2-3; DNA: TGCAGCGTTGGGAATCTAGCGGGGGGTTGGGATACGCAGTATTTT; CDR3: CSVGNLAGGWDTQYF
D: .; size: few; V: TRBV30; J: TRBJ1-1; DNA: TGTGCCTGGAGTGTATACCGGAGGCAGCCGGGAGCTTTCTTT; CDR3: CAWSVYRRQPGAFF
D: TRBD1; size: .; V: TRBV15; J: TRBJ1-6; DNA: TGTGCCACCAGCAGAGAAGGGACAGGTTGGGATTCACCCCTCCACTTT; CDR3: CATSREGTGWDSPLHF
D: .; size: .; V: TRBV30; J: TRBJ1-5; DNA: TGTGCCTGGGGACCGAAAGGCAATCAGCCCCAGCATTTT; CDR3: CAWGPKGNQPQHF
D: .; size: .; V: TRBV5-1; J: TRBJ2-1; DNA: TGCGCCAGCAGCTTGCCCTGGACCGCTAATGAGCAGTTCTTC; CDR3: CASSLPWTANEQFF
D: .; size: .; V: TRBV19; J: TRBJ2-3; DNA: TGTGCCAGCAGAGGGGCGGCCACAGATACGCAGTATTTT; CDR3: CASRGAATDTQYF
D: .; size: .; V: TRBV5-1; J: TRBJ2-4; DNA: TGCGCCAGCAGCAGCCGGGCCTCGGGGGACATTCAGTACTTC; CDR3: CASSSRASGDIQYF
D: TRBD1; size: once; V: TRBV2; J: TRBJ2-5; DNA: TGTGCCAGCAGATACAGGGGGGTCCAAGAGACCCAGTACTTC; CDR3: CASRYRGVQETQYF
D: .; size: .; V: TRBV7-6; J: TRBJ1-5; DNA: TGTGCCAGCAGCCCCAGCTGGGCCCAAGGGAGCAATCAGCCCCAGCATTTT; CDR3: CASSPSWAQGSNQPQHF
D: .; size: .; V: TRBV5-1; J: TRBJ2-3; DNA: TGCGCCAGCAGTTCGGGAATGGCAGATACGCAGTATTTT; CDR3: CASSSGMADTQYF
D: .; size: .; V: TRBV10-1; J: TRBJ2-2; DNA: TGCGCCAGCAGTGAGTCCTTCGCACGCGGGGAGCTGTTTTTT; CDR3: CASSESFARGELFF
D: .; size: .; V: TRBV19; J: TRBJ1-2; DNA: TGTGCCAGTAGACTGCAGGGGCCTGCTAACTATGACTACACCTTC; CDR3: CASRLQGPANYDYTF
D: .; size: .; V: TRBV7-2; J: TRBJ2-3; DNA: TGTGCCAGCAGCTTAGCTAGGTCAGATACGCAGTATTTT; CDR3: CASSLARSDTQYF
D: .; size: .; V: TRBV6-6; J: TRBJ2-5; DNA: TGTGCCAGCAGCCCGGCCACCGGGGGAAGCGAGACCCAGTACTTC; CDR3: CASSPATGGSETQYF
D: TRBD2; size: few; V: TRBV2; J: TRBJ2-2; DNA: TGTGCCAGCGTAGCGGGGGGGTCCGGGGAGCTGTTTTTT; CDR3: CASVAGGSGELFF
D: .; size: .; V: TRBV30; J: TRBJ1-2; DNA: TGTGCCTGGAGCCGGGTTGGGGGGTGGAATGGCTACACCTTC; CDR3: CAWSRVGGWNGYTF
D: .; size: once; V: TRBV10-1; J: TRBJ1-2; DNA: TGCGCCAGCAGTGCTGGCTATGGCTACACCTTC; CDR3: CASSAGYGYTF
D: .; size: .; V: TRBV12-3/TRBV12-4; J: TRBJ2-3; DNA: TGTGCCAGCAGTTTGGCAGCGGTGCCGCAGTATTTT; CDR3: CASSLAAVPQYF
D: .; size: .; V: TRBV5-8; J: TRBJ1-5; DNA: TGTGCCAGCAGCTTTTCGAGCAATCAGCCCCAGCATTTT; CDR3: CASSFSSNQPQHF
D: .; size: .; V: TRBV24-1; J: TRBJ2-1; DNA: TGTGCCACCAGTGAAAGGGAGTCCTACAATGAGCAGTTCTTC; CDR3: CATSERESYNEQFF
D: .; size: .; V: TRBV6-5; J: TRBJ1-6; DNA: TGTGCCAGCAGTTACTTGACAGGAGGCGGAGATTCACCCCTCCACTTT; CDR3: CASSYLTGGGDSPLHF
D: .; size: .; V: TRBV7-3; J: TRBJ2-1; DNA: TGTGCCAGCAGCCCTAGGGCTAGCTCCTACAATGAGCAGTTCTTC; CDR3: CASSPRASSYNEQFF
D: .; size: few; V: TRBV15; J: TRBJ2-2; DNA: TGTGCCACCAGCACCAGAGGGGGGAGCACCGGGGAGCTGTTTTTT; CDR3: CATSTRGGSTGELFF
D: TRBD2; size: .; V: TRBV9; J: TRBJ2-1; DNA: TGTGCCAGCAGCGTAGCTCTCTGGCTAGCGGGGGGAGAGGAGCAGTTCTTC; CDR3: CASSVALWLAGGEEQFF
D: .; size: .; V: TRBV29-1; J: TRBJ2-3; DNA: TGCAGCGTCGGACCGGATACGCAGTATTTT; CDR3: CSVGPDTQYF
D: TRBD1; size: .; V: TRBV10-3; J: TRBJ2-5; DNA: TGTGCCACGGGGACAGAATACCAAGAGACCCAGTACTTC; CDR3: CATGTEYQETQYF
D: .; size: .; V: TRBV4-2; J: TRBJ2-2; DNA: TGTGCCAGCAGCCAAGACGCTACGAACACCGGGGAGCTGTTTTTT; CDR3: CASSQDATNTGELFF
D: .; size: .; V: TRBV4-1; J: TRBJ2-5; DNA: TGCGCCAGCAGCCGAGGCGGACAGAACCAAGAGACCCAGTACTTC; CDR3: CASSRGGQNQETQYF
D: TRBD1; size: .; V: TRBV20-1; J: TRBJ1-6; DNA: TGCAGTGCTAGTGGGCAGGGGGCTAATTCACCCCTCCACTTT; CDR3: CSASGQGANSPLHF
D: .; size: .; V: TRBV12-1; J: TRBJ2-2; DNA: TGTGCCAGCAGCCTGACCAGGACTAGCGGGGGGGGCGGTGGCACCGGGGAGCTGTTTTTT; CDR3: CASSLTRTSGGGGGTGELFF
D: .; size: .; V: TRBV5-8; J: TRBJ1-6; DNA: TGTGCCAGCAGACTCAAGGGAGGAAACTCACCCCTCCACTTT; CDR3: CASRLKGGNSPLHF
D: .; size: .; V: TRBV5-6; J: TRBJ1-5; DNA: TGTGCCAGCAGCTGGACGCCCGAGGAGCCCCAGCATTTT; CDR3: CASSWTPEEPQHF
D: .; size: .; V: TRBV5-1; J: TRBJ2-2; DNA: TGCGCCAGCAGCAGAGGACTACCCACCGGGGAGCTGTTTTTT; CDR3: CASSRGLPTGELFF
D: .; size: .; V: TRBV5-1; J: TRBJ1-1; DNA: TGCGCCAGCAGCCACGAAACAGGGTCTGAAGCTTTCTTT; CDR3: CASSHETGSEAFF
D: .; size: .; V: TRBV3-1/TRBV3-2; J: TRBJ1-1; DNA: TGTGCCAGCAGCAACATGGATGGGGCTTTCTTT; CDR3: CASSNMDGAFF
D: .; size: .; V: TRBV30; J: TRBJ2-5; DNA: TGTGCCTGGGGATCACAGCGCCAAGAGACCCAGTACTTC; CDR3: CAWGSQRQETQYF